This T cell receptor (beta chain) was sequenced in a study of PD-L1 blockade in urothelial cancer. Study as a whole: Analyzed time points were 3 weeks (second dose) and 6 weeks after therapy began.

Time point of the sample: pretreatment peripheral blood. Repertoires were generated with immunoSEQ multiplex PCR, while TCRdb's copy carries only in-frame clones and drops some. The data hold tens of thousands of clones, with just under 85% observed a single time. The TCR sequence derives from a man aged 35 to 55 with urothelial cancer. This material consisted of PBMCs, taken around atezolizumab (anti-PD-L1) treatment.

The CDR3 protein is CASSRERSYNEQFF. The CDR3 DNA sequence: TGTGCCAGCAGCCGAGAGCGGTCGTACAATGAGCAGTTCTTC. This chain uses TRBV7-2 with TRBJ2-1; TRBD2 might be the D (5 bases). The CDR3 is 14 amino acids. Germline-derived CDR1 and CDR2 are SGHTA and FQGNSA. Trimming removed 5 bases from V and 4 bases from J, with 12 bases in between.